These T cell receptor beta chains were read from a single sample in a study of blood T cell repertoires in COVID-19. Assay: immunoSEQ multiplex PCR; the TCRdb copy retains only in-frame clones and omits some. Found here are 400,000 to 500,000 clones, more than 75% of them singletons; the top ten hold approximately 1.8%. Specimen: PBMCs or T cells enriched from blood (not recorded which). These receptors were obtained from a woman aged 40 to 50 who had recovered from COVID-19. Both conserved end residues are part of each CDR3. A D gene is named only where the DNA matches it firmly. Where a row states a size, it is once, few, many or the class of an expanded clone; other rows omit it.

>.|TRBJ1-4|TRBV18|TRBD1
TGTGCCAGCTCCCTGACAGGGAAGGATGAAAAACTGTTTTTT
CASSLTGKDEKLFF
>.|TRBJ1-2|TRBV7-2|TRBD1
TGTGCCAGCAGCTCGTCAGGGGGCTATGGCTACACCTTC
CASSSSGGYGYTF
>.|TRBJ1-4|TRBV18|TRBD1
TGTGCCAGCTCACCACCGACAGGGAGCCGTAATGAAAAACTGTTTTTT
CASSPPTGSRNEKLFF
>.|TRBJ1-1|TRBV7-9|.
TGTGCCAGCAGACAGACAGCGAACACTGAAGCTTTCTTT
CASRQTANTEAFF
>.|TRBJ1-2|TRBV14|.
TGTGCCAGCAGCCAAGTCCCAGGTGGCTACACCTTC
CASSQVPGGYTF
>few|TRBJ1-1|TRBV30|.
TGTGCCTGGACACAGGCCCTGGCCACTGAAGCTTTCTTT
CAWTQALATEAFF
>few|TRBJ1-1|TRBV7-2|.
TGTGCCAGCAGCTTAAGACGAGGTACTGAAGCTTTCTTT
CASSLRRGTEAFF
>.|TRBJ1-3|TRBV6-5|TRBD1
TGTGCCAGCAGCGACAGGGGGCCCTCTGGAAACACCATATATTTT
CASSDRGPSGNTIYF
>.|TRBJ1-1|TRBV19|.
TGTGCCAGTGTTACGGGCACTGAAGCTTTCTTT
CASVTGTEAFF
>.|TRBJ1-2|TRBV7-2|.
TGTGCCAGCAGCTTAGACAGGGCCTATGGCTACACCTTC
CASSLDRAYGYTF
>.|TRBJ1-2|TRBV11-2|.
TGTGCCAGCAGCTTAGGAGGGAGTGGCTACACCTTC
CASSLGGSGYTF
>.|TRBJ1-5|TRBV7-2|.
TGTGCCAGCAGCTACAGGGAAAGCAATCAGCCCCAGCATTTT
CASSYRESNQPQHF
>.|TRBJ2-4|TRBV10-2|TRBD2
TGCGCCAGCAGTGAGGGGGCGGGAGTACCAAACATTCAGTACTTC
CASSEGAGVPNIQYF
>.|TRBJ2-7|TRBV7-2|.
TGTGCCAGCAGCTCCAGGGGCACCTACGAGCAGTACTTC
CASSSRGTYEQYF
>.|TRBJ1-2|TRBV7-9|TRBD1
TGTGCCAGCAGCTTAGCGAAGGGACAGGCCCCGGATGGCTACACCTTC
CASSLAKGQAPDGYTF
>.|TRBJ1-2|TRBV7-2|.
TGTGCCAGCAGCCCGTCTAGCAACTATGGCTACACCTTC
CASSPSSNYGYTF
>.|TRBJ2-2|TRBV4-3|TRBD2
TGCGCCAGCAGCCAAGATCTTTGGACTAGCGGGAGCCCTTCGAACACCGGGGAGCTGTTTTTT
CASSQDLWTSGSPSNTGELFF
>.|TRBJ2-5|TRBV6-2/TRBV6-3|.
TGTGCCAGCAGTAGGGGGTACCAAGAGACCCAGTACTTC
CASSRGYQETQYF
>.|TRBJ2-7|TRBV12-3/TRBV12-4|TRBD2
TGTGCCAGCAGTCTAGCGGGAGGAGATGAGCAGTACTTC
CASSLAGGDEQYF
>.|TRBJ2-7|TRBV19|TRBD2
TGTGCCAGTAGTATAGCCAGCGGGAGGGCCTACGAGCAGTACTTC
CASSIASGRAYEQYF
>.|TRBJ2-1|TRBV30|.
TGTGCCTGGAGATACAACTCCTACAATGAGCAGTTCTTC
CAWRYNSYNEQFF
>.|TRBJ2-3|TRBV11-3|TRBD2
TGTGCCAGCAGCCCGCTAACTAGCGTCTATAGCACAGATACGCAGTATTTT
CASSPLTSVYSTDTQYF
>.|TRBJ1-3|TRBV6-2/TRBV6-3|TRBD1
TGTGCCAGCAGCCGAAGGATGACAGGGGGGATCTCTGGAAACACCATATATTTT
CASSRRMTGGISGNTIYF
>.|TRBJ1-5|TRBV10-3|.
TGTGCCATCAGTGACGTTGGCGGGAATCAGCCCCAGCATTTT
CAISDVGGNQPQHF
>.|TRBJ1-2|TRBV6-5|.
TGTGCCAGCAGTTACTCCAACTACACCTTC
CASSYSNYTF
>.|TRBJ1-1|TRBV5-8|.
TGTGCCAGCAGGCTAACGGGACACATGAACACTGAAGCTTTCTTT
CASRLTGHMNTEAFF
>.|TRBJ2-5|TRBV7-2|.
TGTGCCAGCAGCCCGCCAGGCCTACAAGAGACCCAGTACTTC
CASSPPGLQETQYF
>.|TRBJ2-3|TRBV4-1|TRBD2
TGCGCCAGCAGCCAACGACGACTAGCGGGAGGGAGCACAGATACGCAGTATTTT
CASSQRRLAGGSTDTQYF
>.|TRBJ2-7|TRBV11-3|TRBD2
TGTGCCAGCAGTAGAGGGTGGGCGGGAGCCTACGAGCAGTACTTC
CASSRGWAGAYEQYF
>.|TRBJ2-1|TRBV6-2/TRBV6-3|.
TGTGCCAGCAGTTTTGCGCAATACCGGGACTCAAACAATGAGCAGTTCTTC
CASSFAQYRDSNNEQFF
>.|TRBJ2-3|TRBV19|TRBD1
TGTGCCAGTAGGCCGGGACAGGGGGACACAGATACGCAGTATTTT
CASRPGQGDTDTQYF
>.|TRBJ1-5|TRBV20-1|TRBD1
TGCAGTGCTAGTCAGGGGGGCGGACGCTTCTATCAGCCCCAGCATTTT
CSASQGGGRFYQPQHF
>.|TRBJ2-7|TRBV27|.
TGTGCCAGCAGTTTAGAGGCAATCGCCAGGGGCCACGAGCAGTACTTC
CASSLEAIARGHEQYF
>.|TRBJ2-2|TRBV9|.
TGTGCCAGCAGTGCCCAGGGGCTAATCTCAGGGACCGGGGAGCTGTTTTTT
CASSAQGLISGTGELFF
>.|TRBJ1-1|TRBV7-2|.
TGTGCCAGCAGCTTCTCCCCAGACGGAGGCCCTGAAGCTTTCTTT
CASSFSPDGGPEAFF
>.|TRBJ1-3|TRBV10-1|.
TGCGCCAGCAGTCAATTCCGACAGTTAAACTCTGGAAACACCATATATTTT
CASSQFRQLNSGNTIYF
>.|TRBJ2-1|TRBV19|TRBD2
TGTGCCAGTAGTATGGATCTAGCGGGAGGCAATGAGCAGTTCTTC
CASSMDLAGGNEQFF
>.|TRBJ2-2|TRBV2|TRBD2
TGTGCCAGCAGGCCCGGACTAGCGGGAGACACCGGGGAGCTGTTTTTT
CASRPGLAGDTGELFF
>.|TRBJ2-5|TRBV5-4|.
TGTGCCAGCAGCTTGGGACAGCAAGAGACCCAGTACTTC
CASSLGQQETQYF
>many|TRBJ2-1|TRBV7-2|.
TGTGCCAGCAGAGAACTCAGGGGCGCGATATCCTACAATGAGCAGTTCTTC
CASRELRGAISYNEQFF
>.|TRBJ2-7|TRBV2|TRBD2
TGTGCCAGCAGTCCTAGCGGATACTACGAGCAGTACTTC
CASSPSGYYEQYF
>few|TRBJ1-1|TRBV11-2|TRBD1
TGTGCCAGCAGCTCATGGGACAGGGAAAACGCTGAAGCTTTCTTT
CASSSWDRENAEAFF
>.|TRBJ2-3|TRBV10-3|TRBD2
TGTGCCATCAGTGGATCGACTAGCGGGAGGGCAGATACGCAGTATTTT
CAISGSTSGRADTQYF
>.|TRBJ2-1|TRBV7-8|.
TGTGCCAGCAGCTTAAGCGAGGGAAGTTCCTACAATGAGCAGTTCTTC
CASSLSEGSSYNEQFF
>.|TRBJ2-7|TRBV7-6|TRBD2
TGTGCCAGCAGCAGTATTACCGGGACTAGCTTCTACGAGCAGTACTTC
CASSSITGTSFYEQYF
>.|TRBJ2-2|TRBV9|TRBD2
TGTGCCAGCAGCGTAGCTAGACTAGCGGGAGAGCTTACCGGGGAGCTGTTTTTT
CASSVARLAGELTGELFF
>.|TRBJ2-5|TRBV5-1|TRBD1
TGCGCCAGCAGCTTTGGAGGACAGGGGGGAGAGACCCAGTACTTC
CASSFGGQGGETQYF
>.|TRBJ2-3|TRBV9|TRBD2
TGTGCCAGCAGCGTAGGAGGACTAGCGGGAGGACGCACAGATACGCAGTATTTT
CASSVGGLAGGRTDTQYF
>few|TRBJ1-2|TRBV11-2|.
TGTGCCAGCAGCCGTGGCGATAGCCGACAGCTGCGGGGCTACACCTTC
CASSRGDSRQLRGYTF
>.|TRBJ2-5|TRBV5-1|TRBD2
TGCGCCAGCAGCTTGTTTCGCGGGACTAGAGAGACCCAGTACTTC
CASSLFRGTRETQYF
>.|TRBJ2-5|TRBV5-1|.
TGCGCCAGCCAGAATGAAGGGGCAGAGACCCAGTACTTC
CASQNEGAETQYF
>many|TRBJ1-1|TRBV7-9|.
TGTGCCAGCAGCCTACAGGGAAACACTGAAGCTTTCTTT
CASSLQGNTEAFF
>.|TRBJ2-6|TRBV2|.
TGTGCCAGCAGTGACCAGGGGTCTGGGGCCAACGTCCTGACTTTC
CASSDQGSGANVLTF
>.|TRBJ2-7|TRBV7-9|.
TGTGCCAGCAGCTTCGGGACTGGGGCCTACGAGCAGTACTTC
CASSFGTGAYEQYF
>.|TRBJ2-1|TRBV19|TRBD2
TGTGCCACAAGCGGGAGCCGTGGGAATGAGCAGTTCTTC
CATSGSRGNEQFF
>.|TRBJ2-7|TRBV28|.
TGTGCCAGCAGTTTTCCAGGGTCCACCAGCACCTACGAGCAGTACTTC
CASSFPGSTSTYEQYF
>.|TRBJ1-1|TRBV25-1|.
TGTGCCAGCAGTGTAACCGGGACACCGAACACTGAAGCTTTCTTT
CASSVTGTPNTEAFF
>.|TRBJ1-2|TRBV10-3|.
TGTGCCATCAGTGACTCAGGGGAAGGGTATGGCTACACCTTC
CAISDSGEGYGYTF
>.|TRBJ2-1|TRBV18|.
TGTGCCAGCTCACTACCCTCACCCTCGAGCTCCTACAATGAGCAGTTCTTC
CASSLPSPSSSYNEQFF
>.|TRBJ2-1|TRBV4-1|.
TGCGCCAGCAGCCAAGATAGATCCTACAATGAGCAGTTCTTC
CASSQDRSYNEQFF